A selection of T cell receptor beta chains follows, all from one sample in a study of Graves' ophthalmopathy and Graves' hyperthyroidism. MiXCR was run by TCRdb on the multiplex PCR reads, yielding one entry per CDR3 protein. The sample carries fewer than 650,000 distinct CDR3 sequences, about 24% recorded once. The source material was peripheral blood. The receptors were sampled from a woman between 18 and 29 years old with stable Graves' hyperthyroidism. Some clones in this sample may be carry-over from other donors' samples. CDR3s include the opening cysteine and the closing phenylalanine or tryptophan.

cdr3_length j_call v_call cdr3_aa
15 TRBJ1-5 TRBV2 CASSEDSAPNQPQHF
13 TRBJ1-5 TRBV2 CASSGQGHQPQHF
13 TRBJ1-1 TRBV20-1 CSARSGLNTEAFF
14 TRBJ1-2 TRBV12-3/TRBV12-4 CASSLGARSMGYTF
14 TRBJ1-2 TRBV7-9 CASSPRTATGGYTF
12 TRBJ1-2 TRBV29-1 CSALGQAYGYTF
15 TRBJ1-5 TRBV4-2 CASSQGTGHNQPQHF
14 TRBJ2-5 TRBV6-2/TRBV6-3 CASSGSSGQETQYF
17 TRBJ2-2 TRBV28 CASTVAGGLISTGELFF
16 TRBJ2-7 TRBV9 CASSPRGTPSSYEQYF
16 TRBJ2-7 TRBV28 CASSLMSDSKAYEQYF
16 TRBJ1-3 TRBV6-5 CASSSYLQGSGNTIYF
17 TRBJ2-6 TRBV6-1 CASRARQGPTGANVLTF
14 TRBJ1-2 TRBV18 CASSPPGRFYGYTF
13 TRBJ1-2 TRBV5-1 CASSPKQGNGYTF
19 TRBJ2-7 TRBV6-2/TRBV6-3 CASSYSAREFHLSSYEQYF
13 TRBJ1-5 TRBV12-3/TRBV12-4 CASRDGSYQPQHF
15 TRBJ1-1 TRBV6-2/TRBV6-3 CASSTPQELNTEAFF
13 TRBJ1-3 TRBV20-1 CSAMGPSGNTIYF
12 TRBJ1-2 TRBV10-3 CAIGSAGDGYTF
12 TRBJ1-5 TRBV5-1 CATKEGIPAQHF
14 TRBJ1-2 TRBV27 CASSNPWSNYGYTF
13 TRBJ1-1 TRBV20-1 CSARGDLNTEAFF
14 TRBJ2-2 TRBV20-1 CSASTQENTGELFF
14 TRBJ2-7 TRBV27 CASSLLGGAGEQYF
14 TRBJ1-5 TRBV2 CASKVRQGRQPQHF
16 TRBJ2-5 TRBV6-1 CASSPRPRDREETQYF
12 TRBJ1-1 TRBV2 CAISQRVAEAFF
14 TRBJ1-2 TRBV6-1 CASTPWGGQYGYTF
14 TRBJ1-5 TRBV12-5 CASGGGVGNQPQHF
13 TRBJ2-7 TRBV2 CASSEQGYYEQYF
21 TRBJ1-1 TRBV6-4 CASRPYSYIIRDRDMNTEAFF
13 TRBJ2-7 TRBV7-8 CASSVEPLREQYF
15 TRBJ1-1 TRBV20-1 CSAETGGAGNTEAFF
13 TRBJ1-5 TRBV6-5 CASFTDSNQPQHF
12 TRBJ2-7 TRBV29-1 CSVEKGTGEQYF
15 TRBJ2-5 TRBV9 CASNLMGSGAETQYF
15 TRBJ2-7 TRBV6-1 CASSEVGGNGVEQYF
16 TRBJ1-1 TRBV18 CASSPLLGTENTEAFF
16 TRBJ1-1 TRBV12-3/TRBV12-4 CASSSPRQIMNTEAFF
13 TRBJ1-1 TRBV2 CASSEHQNTEAFF
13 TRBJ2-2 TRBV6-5 CASSYDGTGELFF
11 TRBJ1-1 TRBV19 CASLLWTEAFF